The clone carrying this T cell receptor (beta chain) was detected only a few times. The antigen is not known. Expressed TCRB transcripts got sequenced, as all isolated RNA was reverse transcribed. Generated by immunoSEQ multiplex PCR, the TCRdb table keeps only in-frame clones and is missing some. The repertoire holds 200,000 to 300,000 clones, with around 20% as singletons. Germline trimming cut 8 bases from V and 5 bases from J; bases unmatched to any gene: 14. Germline assignment: CDR1 MNHEY and CDR2 SMNVEV (reference sequence). This CDR3 region has 15 residues. This sample was included in a study of beta chain features in type 1 diabetes. General study findings and limits: People with Type 1 diabetes carried modestly yet significantly shorter TCRB CDR3s in all four CD4+ subsets.

This sequence originates from a woman aged 40 to 55 with type 1 diabetes. What was sequenced was naive CD4+ T cells from blood. The chain uses TRBV27 and TRBJ1-2, with TRBD1 identical over 7 bases. Here the CDR3 DNA reads TGTGCCAGCGGGTCCCACGGGAACAGGGGATATGGCTACACCTTC. Translating it yields CASGSHGNRGYGYTF.